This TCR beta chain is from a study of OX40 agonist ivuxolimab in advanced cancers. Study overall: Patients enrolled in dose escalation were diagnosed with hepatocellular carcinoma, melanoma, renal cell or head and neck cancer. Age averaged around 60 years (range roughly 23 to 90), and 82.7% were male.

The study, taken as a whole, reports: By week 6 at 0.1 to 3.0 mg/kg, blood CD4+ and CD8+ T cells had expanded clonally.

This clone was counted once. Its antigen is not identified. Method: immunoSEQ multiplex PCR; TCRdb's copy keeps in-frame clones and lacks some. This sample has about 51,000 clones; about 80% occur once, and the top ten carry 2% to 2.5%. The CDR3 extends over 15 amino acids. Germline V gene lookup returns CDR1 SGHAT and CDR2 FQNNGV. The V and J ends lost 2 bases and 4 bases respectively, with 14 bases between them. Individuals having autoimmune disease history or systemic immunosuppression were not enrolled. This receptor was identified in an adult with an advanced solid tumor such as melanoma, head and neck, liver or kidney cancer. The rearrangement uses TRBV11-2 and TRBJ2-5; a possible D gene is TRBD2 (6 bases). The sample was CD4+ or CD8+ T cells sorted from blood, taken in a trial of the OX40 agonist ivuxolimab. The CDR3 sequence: CASSLSISGRETQYF. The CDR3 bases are TGTGCCAGCAGCTTATCAATATCCGGGAGAGAGACCCAGTACTTC.